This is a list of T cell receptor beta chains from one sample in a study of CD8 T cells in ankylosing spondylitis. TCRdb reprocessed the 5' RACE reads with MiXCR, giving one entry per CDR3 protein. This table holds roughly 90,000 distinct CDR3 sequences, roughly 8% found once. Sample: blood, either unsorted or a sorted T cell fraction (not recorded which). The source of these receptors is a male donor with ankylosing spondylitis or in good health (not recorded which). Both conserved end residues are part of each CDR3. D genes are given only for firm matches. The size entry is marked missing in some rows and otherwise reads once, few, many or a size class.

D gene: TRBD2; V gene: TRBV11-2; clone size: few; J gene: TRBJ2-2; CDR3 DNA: TGTGCCAGCAGCTCTCTAGCGGGCCGCACCGGGGAGCTGTTTTTT; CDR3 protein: CASSSLAGRTGELFF
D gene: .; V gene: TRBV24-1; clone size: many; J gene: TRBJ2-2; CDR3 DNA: TGTGCCACCAGTGATTACACCGGGGAGCTGTTTTTT; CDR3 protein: CATSDYTGELFF
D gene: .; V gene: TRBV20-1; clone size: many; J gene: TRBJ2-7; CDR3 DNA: TGCAGTGCCGTTTCTTCCGGTTTTTCGGCGGGACAATACGAGCAGTACTTC; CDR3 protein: CSAVSSGFSAGQYEQYF
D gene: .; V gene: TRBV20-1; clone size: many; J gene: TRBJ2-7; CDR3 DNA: TGCAGTGCCCGGTACGGATTCTACGAGCAGTACTTC; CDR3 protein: CSARYGFYEQYF
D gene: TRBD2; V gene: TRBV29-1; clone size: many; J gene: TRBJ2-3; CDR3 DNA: TGCAGCGTTGCAGCGGGAGGTATACCAGATACGCAGTATTTT; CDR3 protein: CSVAAGGIPDTQYF
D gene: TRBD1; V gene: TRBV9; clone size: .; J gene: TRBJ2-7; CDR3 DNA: TGTGCCAGCAGCCCTTTCACCGGGACAGGGACCTACGAGCAGTACTTC; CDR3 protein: CASSPFTGTGTYEQYF
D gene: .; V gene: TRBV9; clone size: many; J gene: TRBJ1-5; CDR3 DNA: TGTGCCAGCAGCGCAACGTATAGCAATCAGCCCCAGCATTTT; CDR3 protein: CASSATYSNQPQHF
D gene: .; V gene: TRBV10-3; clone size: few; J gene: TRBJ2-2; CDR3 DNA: TGTGCCATCAGTGCCCTCCGGGAGAGGGACACCGGGGAGCTGTTTTTT; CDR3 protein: CAISALRERDTGELFF
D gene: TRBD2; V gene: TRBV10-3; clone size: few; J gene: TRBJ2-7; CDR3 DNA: TGTGCCATCAGACGGACTAGCGGCCGTCGTCCTGGGGTACTCGAGCAGTACTTC; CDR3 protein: CAIRRTSGRRPGVLEQYF
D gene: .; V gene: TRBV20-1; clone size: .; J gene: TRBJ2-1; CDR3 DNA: TGCAGTGCTAGAGATCCAGCCACCGGCTACAATGAGCAGTTCTTC; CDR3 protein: CSARDPATGYNEQFF
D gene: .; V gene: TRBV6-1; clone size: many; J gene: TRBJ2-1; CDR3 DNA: TGTGCCAGCGGGGACTCGCTCAATGAGCAGTTCTTC; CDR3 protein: CASGDSLNEQFF
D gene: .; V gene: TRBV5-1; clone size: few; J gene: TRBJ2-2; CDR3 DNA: TGCGCCAGCAGCCATGACTACACGATGACCGGGGAGCTGTTTTTT; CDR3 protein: CASSHDYTMTGELFF
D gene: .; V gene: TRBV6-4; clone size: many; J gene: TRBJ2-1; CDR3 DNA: TGTGCCAGCAGTGATGGTAGCCTCTCCTACAATGAGCAGTTCTTC; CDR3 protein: CASSDGSLSYNEQFF
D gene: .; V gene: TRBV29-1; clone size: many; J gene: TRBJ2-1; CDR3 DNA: TGCAGCGCCCGGAGGAATCCGGTCCCTTACAATGAGCAGTTCTTC; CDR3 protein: CSARRNPVPYNEQFF
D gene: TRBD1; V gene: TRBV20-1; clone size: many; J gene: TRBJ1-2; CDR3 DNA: TGCAGTGCCCCAAGCTGGACAGGGGACGGCTATGGCTACACCTTC; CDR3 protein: CSAPSWTGDGYGYTF
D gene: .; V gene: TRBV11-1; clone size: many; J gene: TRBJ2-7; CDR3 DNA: TGTGCCAGCAGCTATCAGAGGGGACACGAGCAGTACTTC; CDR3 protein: CASSYQRGHEQYF
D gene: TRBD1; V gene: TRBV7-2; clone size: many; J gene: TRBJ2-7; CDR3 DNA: TGTGCCAGCAGCCCGCAGACAGGGGCTTACGAGCAGTACTTC; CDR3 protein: CASSPQTGAYEQYF
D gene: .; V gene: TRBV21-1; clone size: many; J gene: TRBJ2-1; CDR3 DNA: TGTGCCAGCAGCAAAGGGCCTCGGGTTCTGATAGCGGGAGTCTACAATGAGCAGTTCTTC; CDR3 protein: CASSKGPRVLIAGVYNEQFF
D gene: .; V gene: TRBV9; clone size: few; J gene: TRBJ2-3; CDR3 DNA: TGTGCCAGCAGCGTAGTCCCGGTCACAGATACGCAGTATTTT; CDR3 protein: CASSVVPVTDTQYF
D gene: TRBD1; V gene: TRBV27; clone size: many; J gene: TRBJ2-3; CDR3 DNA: TGTGCCAGCAGACCAACAGGGGGCCGTACAGATACGCAGTATTTT; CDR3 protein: CASRPTGGRTDTQYF
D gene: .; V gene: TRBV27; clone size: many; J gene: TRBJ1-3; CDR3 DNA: TGTGCCAGCAGTTTAGACCGTTCGACCATATATTTT; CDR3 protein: CASSLDRSTIYF
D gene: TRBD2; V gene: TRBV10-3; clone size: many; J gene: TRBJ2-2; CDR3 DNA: TGTGCCATCAGTCAAATGATCCGGGGGAGGGGCACCGGGGAGCTGTTTTTT; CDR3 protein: CAISQMIRGRGTGELFF
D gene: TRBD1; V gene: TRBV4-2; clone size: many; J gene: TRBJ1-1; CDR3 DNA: TGTGCCAGCAGCCAAGAAGTGCGGACAGGGTACACTGAAGCTTTCTTT; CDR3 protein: CASSQEVRTGYTEAFF
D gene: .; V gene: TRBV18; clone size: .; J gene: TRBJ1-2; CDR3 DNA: TGTGCCAGCTCACACCCGAGGCTGGCTAACTATGGCTACACCTTC; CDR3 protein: CASSHPRLANYGYTF
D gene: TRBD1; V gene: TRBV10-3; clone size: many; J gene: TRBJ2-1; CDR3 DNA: TGTGCCATCAGTGAGTCACGGACAGGGAGCTCCTACAATGAGCAGTTCTTC; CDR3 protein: CAISESRTGSSYNEQFF
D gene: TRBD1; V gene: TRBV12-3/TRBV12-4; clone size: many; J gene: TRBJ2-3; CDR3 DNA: TGTGCCAGCAGTATGGACGGACAGGCTGCAGATACGCAGTATTTT; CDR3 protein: CASSMDGQAADTQYF
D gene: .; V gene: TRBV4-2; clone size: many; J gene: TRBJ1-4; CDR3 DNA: TGTGCCAGCAGCCAAGGAGGGAACGTTAAAAATGAAAAACTGTTTTTT; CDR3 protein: CASSQGGNVKNEKLFF
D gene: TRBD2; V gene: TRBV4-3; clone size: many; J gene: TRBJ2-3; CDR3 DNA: TGCGCCACCTCCCGGGGGGGCGGCAGGAATCCCCCAGATACGCAGTATTTT; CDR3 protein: CATSRGGGRNPPDTQYF
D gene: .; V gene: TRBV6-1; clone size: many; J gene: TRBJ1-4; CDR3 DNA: TGTGCCAGCAGTGAGAGGATATCTAATGAAAAACTGTTTTTT; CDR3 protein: CASSERISNEKLFF